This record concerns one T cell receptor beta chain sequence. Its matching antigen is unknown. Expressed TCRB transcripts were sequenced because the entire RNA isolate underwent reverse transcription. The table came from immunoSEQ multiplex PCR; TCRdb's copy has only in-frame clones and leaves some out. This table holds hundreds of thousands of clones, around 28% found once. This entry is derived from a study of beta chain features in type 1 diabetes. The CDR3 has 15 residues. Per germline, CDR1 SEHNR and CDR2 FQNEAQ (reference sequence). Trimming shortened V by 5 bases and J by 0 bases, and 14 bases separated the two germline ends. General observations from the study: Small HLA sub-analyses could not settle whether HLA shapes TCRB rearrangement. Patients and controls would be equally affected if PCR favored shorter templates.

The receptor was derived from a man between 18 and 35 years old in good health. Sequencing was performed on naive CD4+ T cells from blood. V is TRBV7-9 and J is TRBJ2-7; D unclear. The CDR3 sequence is CASSGRTAYSYEQYF. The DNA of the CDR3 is TGTGCCAGCAGCGGAAGGACGGCTTACTCCTACGAGCAGTACTTC.